The 3 T cell receptor beta chains reported below all come from one sample, sequenced in a study of T-cell memory formation after mild COVID-19. TCRdb analysed the 5' RACE reads with MiXCR anew, one entry per CDR3 protein. Among 450,000 to 650,000 distinct CDR3 sequences listed, approximately 21% were seen once. Sequencing was done on a sample of PBMCs or a T cell subset sorted from them (not recorded which). These receptors originate from an adult woman who had mild COVID-19 (a few samples of this study predate the infection). Cell type and time point are not known.

This clonotype was detected a few times. J is TRBJ2-2 and V is TRBV5-1; D not resolved. Trimming took off 0 bases at V and 6 bases at J, with 6 bases between the two ends. Germline CDR1 and CDR2: SGHRS and YFSETQ. The CDR3 sequence is 13 residues long. In nucleotides, the CDR3 is TGCGCCAGCAGCTTGGAGCATGCCGGGGAGCTGTTTTTT. It specifies CASSLEHAGELFF.

This clonotype was seen a few times. V gene TRBV6-2 or TRBV6-3 combines with J gene TRBJ2-7, with D unclear. The CDR3 has 13 amino acids. Trimming removed 11 bases from V and 0 bases from J, with 14 bases in between. Germline CDR1 is MNHEY and CDR2 is SVGEGT. For the CDR3, the DNA is TGTGCCGTCCGGGTGATCAGCTCCTACGAGCAGTACTTC. Translation gives CAVRVISSYEQYF.

V and J are TRBV29-1 and TRBJ1-1, with 7 bases that match TRBD1. The germline V gene has CDR1 SQVTM and CDR2 ANQGSEA. There are 12 residues in the CDR3. V lost 7 bases to trimming and J lost 5 bases; unmatched junction nucleotides: 7. The CDR3 region is CSAVTGRTEAFF. CDR3 coding DNA: TGCAGCGCAGTGACAGGGAGGACTGAAGCTTTCTTT.